What follows are 28 T cell receptor beta chains derived from one specimen sequenced in a study of cytotoxic CD8 clonotypes in ibrutinib-treated CLL. Generated by immunoSEQ multiplex PCR, the TCRdb table keeps only in-frame clones and is missing some. The data show about 68,000 clones, more than 60% seen once. The sample here was PBMCs, taken after 12 months of ibrutinib treatment. The receptors stem from a human donor with chronic lymphocytic leukemia.

This clone appeared a few times. The chain is built from TRBV7-2 and TRBJ2-3, with 10 bases matching TRBD2. Unmatched junction bases numbered 7, after V lost 5 bases and J lost 2 bases. Germline assignment: CDR1 SGHTA and CDR2 FQGNSA. The CDR3 runs to 16 residues. The CDR3 here is CASSPALAGATDTQYF. CDR3 coding DNA: TGTGCCAGCAGCCCCGCCCTAGCGGGGGCCACAGATACGCAGTATTTT.

The chain links TRBV6-6 to TRBJ1-5, with a weak D call TRBD1 (5 bases). The V end was cut by 5 bases, the J end by 4 bases, with 12 bases between. This CDR3 spans 14 amino acids. The germline CDR1 and CDR2 sequences are MNHNY and SVGAGI (reference sequence). This CDR3 reads CASSPTGSNQPQHF. As DNA, the CDR3 is TGTGCCAGCAGTCCTACAGGTTCAAATCAGCCCCAGCATTTT.

This clone was recorded a few times. The chain uses TRBV19 and TRBJ1-2; D is unclear. The CDR3 is 15 amino acids. CDR1 is LNHDA and CDR2 is SQIVND in the germline V gene (reference sequence). V gave up 5 bases and J gave up 5 bases, with 18 bases separating them. The CDR3 is CASSLFGPRLYGYTF. DNA of the CDR3: TGTGCCAGTAGTCTATTCGGGCCTCGGCTTTATGGCTACACCTTC.

The gene calls are TRBV28 and TRBJ1-3; 9 nucleotides agree with TRBD1. The CDR3 sequence is 15 residues long. Germline CDR1 reads MDHEN; CDR2 reads SYDVKM. Trimming at V came to 2 bases and at J to 4 bases, leaving 3 bases not matched to a gene. The CDR3 sequence: CASSLRTGEGNTIYF. CDR3 DNA sequence: TGTGCCAGCAGTTTAAGGACAGGGGAAGGAAACACCATATATTTT. Full variable domain (remainder filled in from reference TRBV28 and TRBJ1-3): DVKVTQSSRYLVKRTGEKVFLECVQDMDHENMFWYRQDPGLGLRLIYFSYDVKMKEKGDIPEGYSVSREKKERFSLILESASTNQTSMYLCASSLRTGEGNTIYFGEGSWLTVV.

In its sample, this clone was seen a few times. This CDR3 is CASSQNTGINEQFF. The CDR3 DNA sequence: TGTGCCAGCAGCCAGAACACAGGCATTAATGAGCAGTTCTTC. The gene calls are TRBV7-2 and TRBJ2-1; tentative D call: TRBD1 (5 bases). The germline V gene encodes CDR1 SGHTA and CDR2 FQGNSA. This CDR3 is 14 amino acids long. The ends were cut back, 5 bases at V and 7 bases at J, with 15 bases in the middle.

This clone was seen once. The chain joins TRBV2 to TRBJ2-5; unclear D gene. Per the germline V gene, CDR1 is SNHLY and CDR2 is FYNNEI. V dropped 0 bases and J dropped 2 bases, with 10 bases sitting between them. This CDR3 has 15 residues. CDR3 in DNA: TGTGCCAGCAGTGAAGCAGGGTTACCTCAAGAGACCCAGTACTTC. It is translated as CASSEAGLPQETQYF. Using reference TRBV2 and TRBJ2-5 for the parts outside the CDR3, the full variable domain is EPEVTQTPSHQVTQMGQEVILRCVPISNHLYFYWYRQILGQKVEFLVSFYNNEISEKSEIFDDQFSVERPDGSNFTLKIRSTKLEDSAMYFCASSEAGLPQETQYFGPGTRLLVL.

The rearrangement links TRBV27 to TRBJ2-6, with 8 positions matching TRBD1. V shed 5 bases and J 0 bases; nucleotides not matched to a gene: 6. The CDR3 runs 17 residues. The germline CDR1 and CDR2 sequences are MNHEY and SMNVEV (reference sequence). CDR3 loop: CASSPTGVVSGANVLTF. The CDR3 DNA reads TGTGCCAGCAGTCCGACAGGGGTGGTCTCTGGGGCCAACGTCCTGACTTTC.

The rearrangement links TRBV5-1 to TRBJ1-1; D gene uncertain. Germline loops: CDR1 SGHRS, CDR2 YFSETQ. Trimming removed 0 bases at V and 0 bases at J, with 12 bases between. The CDR3 loop spans 16 amino acids. CDR3 nucleotide sequence: TGCGCCAGCAGCTTGGGGACTGATGGGTTGAACACTGAAGCTTTCTTT. Translating gives CASSLGTDGLNTEAFF.

The chain has TRBV7-8 and TRBJ2-5, with 10 bases matching TRBD1. Germline V gene data show CDR1 as SGHVS and CDR2 as FQNEAQ. This CDR3 has 21 amino acids. V lost 3 bases to trimming and J lost 0 bases; unmatched junction nucleotides: 19. This chain's CDR3 is CASSLAKTGTGALTYQETQYF. The CDR3 nucleotides read TGTGCCAGCAGCTTGGCCAAAACCGGGACAGGGGCCCTAACGTACCAAGAGACCCAGTACTTC.

This rearrangement joins TRBV7-9 to TRBJ1-2; D gene ambiguous. V was trimmed by 5 bases and J by 5 bases, leaving 12 bases between them. CDR1 is SEHNR and CDR2 is FQNEAQ in the germline V gene (reference sequence). The CDR3 has 13 amino acids. The CDR3 reads CASSLMGGYGYTF. DNA of the CDR3: TGTGCCAGCAGCCTCATGGGAGGGTATGGCTACACCTTC.

This clone has more than one count but fewer than ten. V and J are TRBV5-4 and TRBJ2-7; D might be TRBD1 (6 bases). This CDR3 contains 16 residues. Germline-derived CDR1 and CDR2 are SGHNT and YYREEE (reference sequence). V was clipped by 2 bases and J by 5 bases, with 20 bases between them. As DNA, the CDR3 is TGTGCCAGCAGCTTCTTAGTTGGGGGCGCAACGGACGAGCAGTACTTC. Its translation: CASSFLVGGATDEQYF.

The V call is TRBV7-2, the J call TRBJ2-3; D may correspond to TRBD1 or TRBD2 (6 bases each). The CDR3 is 16 residues long. V was pared by 2 bases and J by 4 bases, with 16 bases between. CDR1 and CDR2 from the germline V gene are SGHTA and FQGNSA. DNA of the CDR3: TGTGCCAGCAGCTTACCTGGGCGGAGGGGGGCAGATACGCAGTATTTT. Its translation: CASSLPGRRGADTQYF.

The chain recombines TRBV4-1 with TRBJ2-1, with TRBD2 matching 13 bases. Losses at the gene ends were 4 bases for V and 7 bases for J; bases not matched to a gene: 7. The CDR3 has 16 amino acids. The germline V gene encodes CDR1 MGHRA and CDR2 YSYEKL. The CDR3 sequence: CASSRVLAGGRNEQFF. The CDR3 bases are TGCGCCAGCAGCCGCGTACTAGCGGGGGGGCGGAATGAGCAGTTCTTC.

In this sample, this clone turned up a few times. The J gene is TRBJ1-4, the V gene TRBV5-4; D is ambiguous. The CDR3 runs 13 residues. Germline assignment: CDR1 SGHNT and CDR2 YYREEE (reference sequence). The V end was cut by 2 bases, the J end by 7 bases, with 9 bases between. CDR3 amino acids: CASSLGRGEKLFF. CDR3 DNA: TGTGCCAGCAGCTTAGGTCGGGGTGAAAAACTGTTTTTT.

This chain joins TRBV5-1 and TRBJ2-2; 9 bases are a match to TRBD1. The V gene end was trimmed by 3 bases and the J gene end by 5 bases; junction bases not matched to a gene: 5. This CDR3 contains 15 residues. Germline CDR1 reads SGHRS; CDR2 reads YFSETQ. The CDR3 DNA reads TGCGCCAGCAGCTCACAGGGGGCGGTAACCGGGGAGCTGTTTTTT. Translating gives CASSSQGAVTGELFF.

V usage is TRBV11-1 and J usage is TRBJ1-1, with D perhaps matching TRBD1 (5 bases). The germline V gene encodes CDR1 SGHAT and CDR2 FQDESV (reference sequence). The CDR3 sequence is 15 residues long. The germline V and J ends were trimmed by 4 bases and 2 bases, with 14 bases remaining between them. The CDR3 spells CASSSPGEGNTEAFF. CDR3 bases: TGTGCCAGCAGCTCACCGGGGGAGGGAAACACTGAAGCTTTCTTT. The full variable domain, rest sourced from reference TRBV11-1 and TRBJ1-1, is EAEVAQSPRYKITEKSQAVAFWCDPISGHATLYWYRQILGQGPELLVQFQDESVVDDSQLPKDRFSAERLKGVDSTLKIQPAELGDSAMYLCASSSPGEGNTEAFFGQGTRLTVV.

CDR3 residues: CASGARQGAADTQYF. The CDR3 coding sequence is TGTGCCAGCGGGGCAAGACAGGGGGCCGCAGATACGCAGTATTTT. This chain links TRBV6-5 with TRBJ2-3, with 10 bases fitting TRBD1. The CDR3 loop spans 15 amino acids. With V trimmed by 8 bases and J by 4 bases, 9 bases remained unmatched. Germline CDR1 is MNHEY and CDR2 is SVGAGI.

This clone was seen a handful of times. The chain is built from TRBV2 and TRBJ2-3; tentative D call: TRBD2 (5 bases). CDR3 length: 13 amino acids. V was trimmed by 10 bases and J by 5 bases, leaving 16 bases between them. The germline V gene encodes CDR1 SNHLY and CDR2 FYNNEI. The CDR3 bases are TGTGCCAACCGTCGGGAAACAATAGATACGCAGTATTTT. Its translation is CANRRETIDTQYF.

The chain combines TRBV30 with TRBJ1-4; no clear D gene. The CDR3 covers 13 residues. Germline V gene data show CDR1 as GTSNPN and CDR2 as SVGIG (reference sequence). Trimming took 1 base from V and 4 from J, leaving 7 bases between them. The CDR3 bases are TGTGCCTGGAGTGGGTTAGGTAATGAAAAACTGTTTTTT. Encoded protein: CAWSGLGNEKLFF.

The V call is TRBV14, the J call TRBJ2-1; D remains unclear. V shed 1 base and J shed 15 bases, with 13 bases lying between them. The V gene's germline CDR1 is SGHDN and CDR2 FVKESK. The CDR3 has 12 amino acids. CDR3 loop: CASSQGLGMVFF. The CDR3 bases are TGTGCCAGCAGCCAAGGTCTGGGCATGGTGTTCTTC.

This clone was detected only a few times. The chain has TRBV15 and TRBJ2-5; unclear D gene. CDR1 is LNHNV, CDR2 YYDKDF, per germline (reference sequence). The ends were cut back, 1 base at V and 5 bases at J, with 11 bases in the middle. The CDR3 is made up of 14 amino acids. CDR3 DNA: TGTGCCACCAGCAGAGTAGACTCCTGGGAGACCCAGTACTTC. It encodes CATSRVDSWETQYF.

This clone was picked up one time. The V and J genes are TRBV5-1 and TRBJ2-2; TRBD2 matches 15 bases. The CDR3 covers 18 residues. Germline V gene sequence: CDR1 SGHRS, CDR2 YFSETQ. V shed 4 bases, J shed 1 base, and the junction held 5 bases outside the gene matches. CDR3 sequence reads: CASSAPGLAGGNTGELFF. The CDR3 bases are TGCGCCAGCAGCGCCCCGGGACTAGCGGGGGGGAACACCGGGGAGCTGTTTTTT.

The gene calls are TRBV4-3 and TRBJ2-3; D remains unclear. This CDR3 is 13 amino acids long. V lost 0 bases and J 4 bases, leaving 5 bases between the germline ends. Germline loops: CDR1 LGHNA, CDR2 YSLEER. In DNA, the CDR3 is TGCGCCAGCAGCCAAGAAATCGCAGATACGCAGTATTTT. Protein: CASSQEIADTQYF.

This sequence joins TRBV4-3 and TRBJ2-3; D is uncertain. This CDR3 has 13 residues. Germline CDR1 reads LGHNA; CDR2 reads YSLEER. V lost 1 base, J lost 4 bases, and 6 bases lay in between. The CDR3 here is CASSQGSSDTQYF. CDR3 nucleotide sequence: TGCGCCAGCAGCCAAGGGAGTTCAGATACGCAGTATTTT.

V is TRBV11-3 and J is TRBJ2-1; 8 bases align to TRBD2. The V gene end was trimmed by 5 bases and the J gene end by 7 bases; junction bases not matched to a gene: 13. Germline CDR1 and CDR2: SGHNT and YENEEA. This CDR3 is 16 amino acids long. In DNA form, the CDR3 reads TGTGCCAGCAGCCCTAGAGGGCAGGGACTAGTGAATGAGCAGTTCTTC. Translation gives CASSPRGQGLVNEQFF.

The V call is TRBV11-3, the J call TRBJ2-2; D not resolved. V lost 5 bases to trimming and J lost 4 bases, with 11 bases between them. Looked up from germline, CDR1 is SGHNT and CDR2 is YENEEA. The CDR3 loop spans 14 amino acids. CDR3 loop: CASSPQRGTGELFF. The CDR3 DNA reads as TGTGCCAGCAGCCCCCAACGTGGCACCGGGGAGCTGTTTTTT.

This clone was seen only once. The chain joins TRBV5-6 to TRBJ2-1, with D possibly being TRBD2 (7 bases). Trimming removed 3 bases at V and 5 bases at J, with 18 bases between. The CDR3 has 16 residues. Germline V gives CDR1 SGHDT, CDR2 YYEEEE. The CDR3 here is CASSSLGRGPNNEQFF. CDR3 nucleotide sequence: TGTGCCAGCAGCTCGCTGGGGCGGGGGCCAAACAATGAGCAGTTCTTC.

The V and J genes are TRBV5-4 and TRBJ1-5; 7 bases match TRBD1. The CDR3 is made up of 14 amino acids. V dropped 4 bases and J dropped 5; count of bases not matched to a gene: 6. Germline V CDR1 and CDR2: SGHNT, YYREEE (reference sequence). DNA for the CDR3: TGTGCCAGCAGCCCGGGACAGAATGATCAGCCCCAGCATTTT. It specifies CASSPGQNDQPQHF. Using reference TRBV5-4 and TRBJ1-5 for the parts outside the CDR3, the full variable domain is ETGVTQSPTHLIKTRGQQVTLRCSSQSGHNTVSWYQQALGQGPQFIFQYYREEENGRGNFPPRFSGLQFPNYSSELNVNALELDDSALYLCASSPGQNDQPQHFGDGTRLSIL.